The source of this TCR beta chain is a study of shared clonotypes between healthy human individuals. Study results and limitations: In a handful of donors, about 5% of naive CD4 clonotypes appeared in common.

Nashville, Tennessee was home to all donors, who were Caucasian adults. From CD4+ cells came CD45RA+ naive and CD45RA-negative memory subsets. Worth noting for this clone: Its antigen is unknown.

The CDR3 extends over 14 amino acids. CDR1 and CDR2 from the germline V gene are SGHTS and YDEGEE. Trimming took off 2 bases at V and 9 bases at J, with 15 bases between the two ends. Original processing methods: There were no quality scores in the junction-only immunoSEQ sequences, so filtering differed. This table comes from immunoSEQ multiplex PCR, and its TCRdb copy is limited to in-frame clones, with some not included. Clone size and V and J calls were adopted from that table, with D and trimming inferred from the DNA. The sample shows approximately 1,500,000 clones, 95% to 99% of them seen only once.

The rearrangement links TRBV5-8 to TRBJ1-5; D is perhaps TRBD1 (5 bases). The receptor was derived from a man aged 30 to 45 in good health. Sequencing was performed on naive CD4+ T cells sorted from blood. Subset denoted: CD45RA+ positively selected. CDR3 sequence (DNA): TGTGCCAGCAGCTTAATGGGAGGGGAACGGCCCCAGCATTTT. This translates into CASSLMGGERPQHF. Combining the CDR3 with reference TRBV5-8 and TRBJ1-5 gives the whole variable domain EAGVTQSPTHLIKTRGQQATLRCSPISGHTSVYWYQQALGLGLQFLLWYDEGEERNRGNFPPRFSGRQFPNYSSELNVNALELEDSALYLCASSLMGGERPQHFGDGTRLSIL.